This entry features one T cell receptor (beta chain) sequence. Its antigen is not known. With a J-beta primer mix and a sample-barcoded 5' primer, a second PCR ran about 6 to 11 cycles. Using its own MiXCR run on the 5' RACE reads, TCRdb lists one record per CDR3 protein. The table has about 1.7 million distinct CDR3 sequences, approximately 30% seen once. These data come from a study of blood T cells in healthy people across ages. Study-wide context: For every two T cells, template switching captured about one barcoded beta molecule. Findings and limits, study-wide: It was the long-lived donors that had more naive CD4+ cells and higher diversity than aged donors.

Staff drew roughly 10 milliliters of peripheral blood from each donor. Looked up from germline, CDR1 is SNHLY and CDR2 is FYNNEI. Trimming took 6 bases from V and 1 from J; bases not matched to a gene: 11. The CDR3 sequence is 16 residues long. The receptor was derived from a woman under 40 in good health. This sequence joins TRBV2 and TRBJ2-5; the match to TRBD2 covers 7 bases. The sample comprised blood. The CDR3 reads CASRTGGSGPQETQYF. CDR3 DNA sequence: TGTGCCAGCAGGACGGGAGGTAGCGGACCCCAAGAGACCCAGTACTTC.